The clone carrying this TCR beta chain was recorded at least ten times. A library of TCRbeta sequences, prepared with unique molecular identifiers, was generated. From the PCR reads, TCRdb called clonotypes with MiXCR, one entry per CDR3 protein. Here the sample spans approximately 200,000 distinct CDR3 sequences, 14% to 15% being singletons. These data belong to a study of T-cell reconstitution after alpha-beta-depleted transplantation in children. Germline CDR1 reads SNHLY; CDR2 reads FYNNEI. V lost 1 base to trimming and J lost 4 bases, with 14 bases between them. The CDR3 is 15 amino acids. The starting material was PBMCs from the stem cell graft donor, obtained from the stem cell graft. This chain connects TRBV2 to TRBJ2-7; D possibly matches TRBD1 or TRBD2 (6 bases each). This clonotype was obtained from a human donor who donated a stem cell graft to a child with acute lymphoblastic leukemia. The CDR3 coding sequence is TGTGCCAGCAGTGAAGAGGGGGGCTTCGGGTACGAGCAGTACTTC. It encodes CASSEEGGFGYEQYF.